These T cell receptor beta chains were read from a single sample in a study of T cell repertoires in cytomegalovirus infection. Using its own MiXCR run on the reads, TCRdb lists one record per CDR3 protein. This sample carries about 350,000 distinct CDR3 sequences, about 35% of them seen once, and the ten largest clones take roughly 12%. These receptors lack a known antigen. The specimen comprised cultured PBMCs, sampled from culture after CMV antigen stimulation. Receptors originate from a human donor in good health (CMV status not recorded). Some clones in this sample may be carry-over from other donors' samples. Each CDR3 is given with its conserved first and last residue. The D gene is left open where the match is weak. Some rows have no size entry. The others give once, few or many, or a class for an expanded clone.

CASSLARVSTDTQYF,TGTGCCAGCAGCTTGGCCAGAGTTAGCACAGATACGCAGTATTTT,NA,TRBV7-9,NA,TRBJ2-3
CASSLSQGWNTEAFF,TGTGCCAGCAGCTTATCTCAGGGTTGGAACACTGAAGCTTTCTTT,NA,TRBV7-2,many,TRBJ1-1
CATSDLKWEKETQYF,TGTGCCACCAGTGATTTGAAGTGGGAAAAAGAGACCCAGTACTTC,NA,TRBV24-1,once,TRBJ2-5
CSASGRESTDTQYF,TGCAGTGCTAGTGGCAGGGAGAGCACAGATACGCAGTATTTT,NA,TRBV20-1,NA,TRBJ2-3
CASSRTTYTDTQYF,TGTGCCAGCAGCCGGACTACATACACAGATACGCAGTATTTT,NA,TRBV6-2/TRBV6-3,NA,TRBJ2-3
CATGLAGVYEQYF,TGTGCCACTGGACTAGCGGGAGTCTACGAGCAGTACTTC,TRBD2,TRBV6-2/TRBV6-3,NA,TRBJ2-7
CATSDLSAEGITDTQYF,TGTGCCACCAGTGATTTGTCGGCGGAAGGCATCACAGATACGCAGTATTTT,NA,TRBV24-1,NA,TRBJ2-3
CASSIRQGTNNQPQHF,TGTGCCAGTAGTATTCGACAGGGGACGAACAATCAGCCCCAGCATTTT,TRBD1,TRBV19,few,TRBJ1-5
CASSPEPAMVINEQFF,TGCGCCAGCAGCCCCGAGCCAGCGATGGTGATTAATGAGCAGTTCTTC,NA,TRBV4-3,few,TRBJ2-1
CATQRGSGANVLTF,TGTGCCACCCAGAGAGGGTCTGGGGCCAACGTCCTGACTTTC,NA,TRBV2,few,TRBJ2-6
CASSSPPGQFSQETQYF,TGCGCCAGCAGCTCACCACCGGGACAGTTCAGCCAAGAGACCCAGTACTTC,TRBD1,TRBV5-1,NA,TRBJ2-5
CSVEGEYGGTGWNEQFF,TGCAGCGTTGAAGGGGAATACGGCGGGACCGGGTGGAATGAGCAGTTCTTC,NA,TRBV29-1,NA,TRBJ2-1
CASSDEQGINSGANVLTF,TGTGCCAGCAGCGATGAACAGGGGATAAACTCTGGGGCCAACGTCCTGACTTTC,TRBD1,TRBV7-9,NA,TRBJ2-6
CASSLVGQGDNEKLFF,TGTGCCAGCAGCTTAGTTGGACAGGGAGATAATGAAAAACTGTTTTTT,TRBD1,TRBV7-2,many,TRBJ1-4
CASSSLGQGYEQFF,TGTGCCAGCAGTTCATTGGGACAGGGCTATGAGCAGTTCTTC,TRBD1,TRBV12-3/TRBV12-4,NA,TRBJ2-1
CASSRPANSGTPGTDTQYF,TGTGCCAGCAGCCGCCCTGCGAATAGCGGGACCCCGGGCACAGATACGCAGTATTTT,TRBD2,TRBV14,many,TRBJ2-3
CASSLNSPNTGELFF,TGTGCCAGCAGTTTAAACTCTCCGAACACCGGGGAGCTGTTTTTT,NA,TRBV12-3/TRBV12-4,many,TRBJ2-2
CAISERSGTVTEKLFF,TGTGCCATCAGTGAGAGATCCGGGACAGTAACTGAAAAACTGTTTTTT,TRBD1,TRBV10-3,many,TRBJ1-4
CASSRFLVATNEKLFF,TGTGCCAGCAGCAGATTCTTAGTTGCAACTAATGAAAAACTGTTTTTT,NA,TRBV7-8,many,TRBJ1-4
CSARGGRAWETQYF,TGCAGTGCTAGGGGCGGGAGGGCCTGGGAGACCCAGTACTTC,TRBD2,TRBV20-1,few,TRBJ2-5
CASRAGTAIYGYTF,TGTGCCAGCAGGGCTGGGACAGCCATCTATGGCTACACCTTC,TRBD1,TRBV28,NA,TRBJ1-2
CASSEKWEQFF,TGTGCCAGCAGTGAGAAGTGGGAGCAGTTCTTC,NA,TRBV2,NA,TRBJ2-1
CASRGLAGYNEQFF,TGTGCCAGCAGAGGACTAGCGGGTTACAATGAGCAGTTCTTC,TRBD2,TRBV6-1,many,TRBJ2-1
CASSSGQGLAVVNTQYF,TGTGCCAGCAGCTCGGGACAGGGACTAGCGGTGGTAAATACGCAGTATTTT,TRBD2,TRBV7-3,once,TRBJ2-3
CARRRGLTEAFF,TGTGCCAGAAGGAGGGGGCTCACTGAAGCTTTCTTT,TRBD1,TRBV19,NA,TRBJ1-1
CASSGGMSNEKLFF,TGTGCCAGCAGCGGGGGGATGTCTAATGAAAAACTGTTTTTT,NA,TRBV11-3,many,TRBJ1-4
CATSRDGRGLDEQYF,TGTGCCACCAGCAGAGATGGGAGGGGGCTCGACGAGCAGTACTTC,NA,TRBV15,few,TRBJ2-7
CASSYGRVTEAFF,TGTGCCAGCAGTTACGGGAGGGTAACTGAAGCTTTCTTT,NA,TRBV6-5,NA,TRBJ1-1
CASSLGGRGQGDTEAFF,TGTGCCAGCAGCTTAGGGGGTCGAGGACAGGGGGACACTGAAGCTTTCTTT,TRBD1,TRBV7-2,many,TRBJ1-1
CATSDFGGSTNNEQFF,TGTGCCACCAGTGATTTCGGAGGGTCAACTAACAATGAGCAGTTCTTC,NA,TRBV24-1,once,TRBJ2-1
CASSVFGTGRAAATNEKLFF,TGTGCCAGCAGCGTCTTCGGGACAGGGCGCGCCGCTGCAACTAATGAAAAACTGTTTTTT,TRBD1,TRBV7-3,few,TRBJ1-4
CASSSGRDYGYTF,TGTGCCAGCAGCTCCGGACGGGACTATGGCTACACCTTC,NA,TRBV7-2,once,TRBJ1-2
CASSFPSELLGGSSYNEQFF,TGTGCCAGCAGCTTCCCCTCCGAGCTTCTCGGGGGGAGCTCCTACAATGAGCAGTTCTTC,TRBD2,TRBV11-3,NA,TRBJ2-1
CATSDRPGAEAFF,TGTGCCACCAGCGACAGGCCAGGCGCTGAAGCTTTCTTT,NA,TRBV19,few,TRBJ1-1
CASSLRAEIMNPEAFF,TGTGCCAGCAGCTTAAGGGCAGAGATTATGAACCCTGAAGCTTTCTTT,NA,TRBV7-8,NA,TRBJ1-1
CASSLATGELSF,TGTGCCAGCAGCTTGGCCACCGGGGAGCTGTCTTTT,NA,TRBV5-6,NA,TRBJ2-2
CSANEVIDEQYF,TGCAGTGCTAATGAGGTAATCGACGAGCAGTACTTC,NA,TRBV20-1,NA,TRBJ2-7
CSVAGTSLNNEQFF,TGCAGCGTCGCAGGGACTAGCCTAAACAATGAGCAGTTCTTC,TRBD2,TRBV29-1,few,TRBJ2-1
CASSEGEGATSTDTQYF,TGTGCCAGCAGTGAAGGGGAGGGGGCGACTAGCACAGATACGCAGTATTTT,NA,TRBV25-1,once,TRBJ2-3
CASSFVGVDTQYF,TGTGCCAGCAGCTTCGTAGGGGTTGATACGCAGTATTTT,NA,TRBV11-3,few,TRBJ2-3
CASSRTGGRVNEQFF,TGTGCCAGCAGCCGCACGGGGGGCAGGGTCAATGAGCAGTTCTTC,NA,TRBV7-8,few,TRBJ2-1
CASSLNRWILGDEQFF,TGTGCCAGCAGCTTAAATCGGTGGATACTAGGTGATGAGCAGTTCTTC,NA,TRBV7-8,few,TRBJ2-1
CASSISGSGANVLTF,TGTGCCAGTAGTATATCCGGTTCTGGGGCCAACGTCCTGACTTTC,NA,TRBV19,few,TRBJ2-6
CASGHSEQYF,TGTGCCAGCGGCCACTCCGAGCAGTACTTC,NA,TRBV2,NA,TRBJ2-7
CASSRAGGSYNEQFF,TGTGCCAGCTCACGAGCAGGGGGGTCCTACAATGAGCAGTTCTTC,NA,TRBV18,few,TRBJ2-1
CSAPDDRVKVEAFF,TGCAGTGCCCCTGACGACAGGGTGAAGGTTGAAGCTTTCTTT,TRBD1,TRBV20-1,NA,TRBJ1-1
CASSDMVKRGYTF,TGTGCCAGCAGTGATATGGTAAAACGTGGCTACACCTTC,NA,TRBV2,NA,TRBJ1-2
CATSSGLAEQFF,TGTGCCACCAGCAGCGGACTAGCGGAGCAGTTCTTC,TRBD2,TRBV15,NA,TRBJ2-1
CASSDAGIYYGYTF,TGCGCCAGCAGCGACGCCGGGATCTACTATGGCTACACCTTC,NA,TRBV4-1,NA,TRBJ1-2
CASSDPGQETQYF,TGTGCCAGCAGTGACCCAGGACAAGAGACCCAGTACTTC,NA,TRBV2,many,TRBJ2-5
CASSQWEVVGPGELFF,TGCGCCAGCAGCCAATGGGAGGTAGTGGGTCCCGGGGAGCTGTTTTTT,NA,TRBV4-3,NA,TRBJ2-2
CATYSGRTAKNIQYF,TGTGCCACCTATAGCGGGAGAACGGCCAAAAACATTCAGTACTTC,TRBD2,TRBV24-1,NA,TRBJ2-4
CSVDGGQAGWGYTF,TGCAGCGTTGATGGAGGACAGGCAGGATGGGGCTACACCTTC,TRBD1,TRBV29-1,NA,TRBJ1-2
CASSLLRTGPASGYTF,TGTGCCAGCAGTTTGTTACGGACAGGTCCGGCAAGTGGCTACACCTTC,TRBD1,TRBV28,few,TRBJ1-2
CASSPAEITDTQYF,TGTGCCAGCAGCCCAGCGGAGATCACAGATACGCAGTATTTT,NA,TRBV11-3,NA,TRBJ2-3
CSARNFRDRGYNEQFF,TGCAGTGCGCGCAATTTCCGGGACAGGGGGTACAATGAGCAGTTCTTC,TRBD1,TRBV20-1,NA,TRBJ2-1
CSARDIGQSGYTF,TGCAGTGCTAGAGATATTGGACAGAGCGGCTACACCTTC,NA,TRBV20-1,NA,TRBJ1-2
CASRVGGSYNEQFF,TGTGCCAGCAGGGTGGGTGGCTCCTACAATGAGCAGTTCTTC,NA,TRBV6-6,NA,TRBJ2-1